This T cell receptor (beta chain) was recovered during a study of cytomegalovirus exposure and HLA in healthy donors. Study-wide points: Presence/absence analyses assumed roughly uniform sequencing depth across donors, which may not hold. Researchers left out some V segments, among them TRBV6-2 and TRBV6-3, as indistinguishable.

PCR involved 60 Vbeta and 13 Jbeta primers. Using immunoSEQ multiplex PCR, the repertoire was profiled, and TCRdb retains in-frame clones only, with some absent. This table lists roughly 77,000 clones. Looked up from germline, CDR1 is SGDLS and CDR2 is YYNGEE. Losses at the gene ends were 0 bases for V and 9 bases for J; bases not matched to a gene: 6. CDR3 length: 15 amino acids. Notes on this clone: Its antigen is not identified.

This sequence was found in a female donor in good health and CMV-seropositive. Specimen: PBMCs. This sequence joins TRBV9 and TRBJ1-6, with TRBD1 matching 7 bases. The CDR3 loop is CASSVAGQSFSPLHF. The CDR3 DNA reads as TGTGCCAGCAGCGTAGCGGGACAGAGCTTTTCACCCCTCCACTTT.